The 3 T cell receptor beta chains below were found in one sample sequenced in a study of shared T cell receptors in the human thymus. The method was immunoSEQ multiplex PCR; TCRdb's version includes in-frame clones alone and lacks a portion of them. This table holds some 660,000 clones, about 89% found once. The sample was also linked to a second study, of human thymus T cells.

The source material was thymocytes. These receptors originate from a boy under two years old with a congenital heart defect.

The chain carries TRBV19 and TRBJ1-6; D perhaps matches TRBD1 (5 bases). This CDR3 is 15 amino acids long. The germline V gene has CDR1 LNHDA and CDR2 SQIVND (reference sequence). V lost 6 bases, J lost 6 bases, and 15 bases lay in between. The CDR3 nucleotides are TGTGCCAGTAGCCCCGGCCTCAGGGCTAATTCACCCCTCCACTTT. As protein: CASSPGLRANSPLHF.

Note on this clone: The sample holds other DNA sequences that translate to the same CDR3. The CDR3 coding sequence is TGTGCCAGCAGTTTAAGGGGGCGTGAGACCCAGTACTTC. It specifies CASSLRGRETQYF. The rearrangement links TRBV27 to TRBJ2-5; 7 nucleotides line up with TRBD1. The J segment lost 5 bases and the V segment lost 2 bases, leaving 2 bases of the junction unmatched. The CDR3 consists of 13 residues. The germline gives CDR1 MNHEY, CDR2 SMNVEV (reference sequence).

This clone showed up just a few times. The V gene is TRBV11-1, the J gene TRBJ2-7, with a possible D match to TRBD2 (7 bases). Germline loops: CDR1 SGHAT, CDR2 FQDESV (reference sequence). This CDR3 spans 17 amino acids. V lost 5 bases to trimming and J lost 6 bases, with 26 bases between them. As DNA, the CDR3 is TGTGCCAGCAGCCCCCGACCCCGGGGGGCTAGATCCCCCGAGCAGTACTTC. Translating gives CASSPRPRGARSPEQYF. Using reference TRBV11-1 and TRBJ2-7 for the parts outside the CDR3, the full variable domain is EAEVAQSPRYKITEKSQAVAFWCDPISGHATLYWYRQILGQGPELLVQFQDESVVDDSQLPKDRFSAERLKGVDSTLKIQPAELGDSAMYLCASSPRPRGARSPEQYFGPGTRLTVT.